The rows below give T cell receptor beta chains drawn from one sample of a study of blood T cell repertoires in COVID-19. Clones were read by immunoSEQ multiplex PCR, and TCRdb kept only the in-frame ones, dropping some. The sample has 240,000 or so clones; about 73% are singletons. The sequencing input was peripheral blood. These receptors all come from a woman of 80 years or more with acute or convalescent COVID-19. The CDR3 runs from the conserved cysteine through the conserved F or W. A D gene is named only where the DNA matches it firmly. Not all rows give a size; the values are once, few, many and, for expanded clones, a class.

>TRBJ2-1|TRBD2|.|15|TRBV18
TGTGCCAGCTCACGCGGTCCCGGGAGGAACAATGAGCAGTTCTTC
CASSRGPGRNNEQFF
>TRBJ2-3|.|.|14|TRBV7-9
TGTGCCAGCAGCTTCGGCGATATCAGGGATACGCAGTATTTT
CASSFGDIRDTQYF
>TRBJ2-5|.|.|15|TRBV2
TGTGCCAGCAGTGAAGCGGGGCATCTACAAGAGACCCAGTACTTC
CASSEAGHLQETQYF
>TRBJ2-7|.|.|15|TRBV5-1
TGCGCCAGCAGCTTGGAGGTCCCGGAGGGAGACGAGCAGTACTTC
CASSLEVPEGDEQYF
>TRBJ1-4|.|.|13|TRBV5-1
TGCGCCAGCAGCCTCGCGGGGGGAGAAAAACTGTTTTTT
CASSLAGGEKLFF
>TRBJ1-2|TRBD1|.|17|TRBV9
TGTGCCAGCAGCAGATTGACGAGGGACAGACCCAACTATGGCTACACCTTC
CASSRLTRDRPNYGYTF
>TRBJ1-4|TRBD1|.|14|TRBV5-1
TGCGCCAGCAGCAAAGGACAGGTTAATGAAAAACTGTTTTTT
CASSKGQVNEKLFF
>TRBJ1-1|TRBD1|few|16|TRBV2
TGTGCCAGCAGTGAATATCAAGGGACAGGGGACACTGAAGCTTTCTTT
CASSEYQGTGDTEAFF
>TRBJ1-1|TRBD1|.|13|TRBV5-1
TGCGCCAGCAGCGAGGAGGGGGCCACTGAAGCTTTCTTT
CASSEEGATEAFF
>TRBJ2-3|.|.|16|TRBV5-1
TGCGCCAGCAGCTTGGGGCGGACTGCTAGCACAGATACGCAGTATTTT
CASSLGRTASTDTQYF
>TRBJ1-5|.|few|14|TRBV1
TGCACCAGCAGCCAAGAAGCAGGGAGGCAGCCCCAGCATTTT
CTSSQEAGRQPQHF
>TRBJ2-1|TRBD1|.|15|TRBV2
TGTGCCAGCAGTCCGGACAGGGGTTCCTACAATGAGCAGTTCTTC
CASSPDRGSYNEQFF
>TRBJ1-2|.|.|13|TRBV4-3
TGCGCCAGCAGCGCCGACAGGTATGGTGGCTACACCTTC
CASSADRYGGYTF
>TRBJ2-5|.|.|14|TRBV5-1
TGCGCCAGCAGCTTGGGGGGAGTCGGAGAGACCCAGTACTTC
CASSLGGVGETQYF
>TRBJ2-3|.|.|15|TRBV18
TGTGCCAGCTCACCCGGGACTGCCCGAGCAGATACGCAGTATTTT
CASSPGTARADTQYF